Listed here are 20 T cell receptor beta chains from one sample, sequenced in a study of technical replicates of blood from several donors. Assay: immunoSEQ multiplex PCR; the TCRdb copy retains only in-frame clones and omits some. The sample lists about 56,000 clones, approximately 92% occurring once. The sample taken for sequencing was PBMCs. These receptors originate from a human donor in good health. Some clones in this sample may be carry-over from other donors' samples.

The genes are TRBV4-1 and TRBJ2-1; 7 nucleotides agree with TRBD2. CDR1 MGHRA and CDR2 YSYEKL come from the germline V gene. This CDR3 contains 14 residues. V was pared by 4 bases and J by 5 bases, with 5 bases of the junction left unmatched. The CDR3 region has the DNA TGCGCCAGCAGCCCGTGGGCGGGGGACAATGAGCAGTTCTTC. Residues: CASSPWAGDNEQFF.

The chain has TRBV6-6 and TRBJ1-2; D possibly corresponds to TRBD1 (6 bases). The CDR3 spans 15 residues. Germline CDR1 and CDR2: MNHNY and SVGAGI (reference sequence). The ends were cut back, 6 bases at V and 0 bases at J, with 14 bases in the middle. CDR3 region: CASSQRGTPNYGYTF. CDR3 coding DNA: TGTGCCAGCAGCCAGCGGGGGACACCTAACTATGGCTACACCTTC.

In nucleotides, the CDR3 is TGTGCCAGCAGCTCCAGGAGGGGAAACACCATATATTTT. Residues: CASSSRRGNTIYF. This chain uses TRBV7-9 with TRBJ1-3; D call uncertain. With 4 bases removed from V and 4 bases from J, the gap between germline ends came to 8 bases. CDR3 size: 13 residues. Germline V lookup: CDR1 SEHNR, CDR2 FQNEAQ (reference sequence). Looking up the rest from reference TRBV7-9 and TRBJ1-3 gives the full variable domain: DTGVSQNPRHKITKRGQNVTFRCDPISEHNRLYWYRQTLGQGPEFLTYFQNEAQLEKSRLLSDRFSAERPKGSFSTLEIQRTEQGDSAMYLCASSSRRGNTIYFGEGSWLTVV.

This clone appeared once. The V call is TRBV5-5, the J call TRBJ1-2, with D possibly TRBD1 on 6 matching bases. V dropped 4 bases and J dropped 2 bases, with 12 bases sitting between them. The germline gives CDR1 SGHKS, CDR2 YYEKEE (reference sequence). This CDR3 is 14 amino acids long. CDR3 in amino acids: CASSRTGSNYGYTF. For the CDR3, the DNA is TGTGCCAGCAGCCGAACAGGGTCCAACTATGGCTACACCTTC.

The chain combines TRBV20-1 with TRBJ2-7; D is unclear. This CDR3 spans 11 amino acids. In germline, CDR1 is DFQATT, CDR2 SNEGSKA (reference sequence). V lost 4 bases and J 2 bases, leaving 6 bases between the germline ends. The CDR3 region has the DNA TGCAGTGCTATGACACCCTACGAGCAGTACTTC. Protein product: CSAMTPYEQYF.

The chain joins TRBV7-9 to TRBJ2-1; 7 nucleotides match TRBD2. This CDR3 spans 15 amino acids. Germline V CDR1 and CDR2: SEHNR, FQNEAQ (reference sequence). J was trimmed by 1 base and V by 4 bases; bases with no gene match: 4. CDR3 bases: TGTGCCAGCAGCTCCGCCGGGGGGTCCTACAATGAGCAGTTCTTC. This codes for CASSSAGGSYNEQFF.

CDR3 bases: TGCGCCAGCAGCCAAACAGGGACTAGCGGGAGCACAGATACGCAGTATTTT. This codes for CASSQTGTSGSTDTQYF. The chain couples TRBV4-1 to TRBJ2-3, with TRBD2 identical over 12 bases. CDR3 length: 17 residues. J was trimmed by 0 bases and V by 2 bases; bases with no gene match: 3. Per germline, CDR1 MGHRA and CDR2 YSYEKL.

The chain joins TRBV6-1 to TRBJ1-2; 7 bases match TRBD1. V dropped 0 bases and J dropped 4; count of bases not matched to a gene: 11. CDR1 is MNHNS and CDR2 is SASEGT in the germline V gene. The length of the CDR3 is 17 residues. The DNA for the CDR3 is TGTGCCAGCAGTGAAGCACCCACAGGGGCCGTACCCTATGGCTACACCTTC. Translating it yields CASSEAPTGAVPYGYTF.

The chain links TRBV29-1 to TRBJ1-1, with 8 bases identical to TRBD1. CDR1 is SQVTM, CDR2 ANQGSEA, per germline. The CDR3 runs 17 residues. V shed 1 base and J 4 bases; nucleotides not matched to a gene: 14. The CDR3 DNA reads as TGCAGCGTTGAAGTTTTGGGACAGGTGATGGTTGTCACTGAAGCTTTCTTT. The encoded protein is CSVEVLGQVMVVTEAFF.

The table lists this clone with a count of one. V usage is TRBV7-6 and J usage is TRBJ2-5; the D gene is possibly TRBD2 (6 bases). CDR1 is SGHVS and CDR2 is FNYEAQ in the germline V gene. V was pared by 6 bases and J by 3 bases, with 8 bases between. This CDR3 comprises 12 residues. CDR3 amino acids: CASSRGKETQYF. The CDR3 nucleotides read TGTGCCAGCAGTCGGGGGAAAGAGACCCAGTACTTC.

The CDR3 spells CAIRVDRDSGNTIYF. Written as DNA, the CDR3 is TGTGCCATCAGGGTCGACAGAGACTCTGGAAACACCATATATTTT. The chain uses TRBV10-3 and TRBJ1-3; a weak D match, TRBD1 (5 bases). V dropped 6 bases and J dropped 0 bases, with 12 bases sitting between them. Germline V lookup: CDR1 ENHRY, CDR2 SYGVKD. The CDR3 loop spans 15 amino acids.

V and J are TRBV7-2 and TRBJ2-3; the D is unclear. Germline V gives CDR1 SGHTA, CDR2 FQGNSA. This CDR3 comprises 14 residues. Trimming left V 5 bases short and J 0 bases short, with 9 bases between. The CDR3, as DNA: TGTGCCAGCAGCCCCGATGGCAGCACAGATACGCAGTATTTT. Its translation: CASSPDGSTDTQYF. Full variable domain (remainder filled in from reference TRBV7-2 and TRBJ2-3): GAGVSQSPSNKVTEKGKDVELRCDPISGHTALYWYRQSLGQGLEFLIYFQGNSAPDKSGLPSDRFSAERTGGSVSTLTIQRTQQEDSAVYLCASSPDGSTDTQYFGPGTRLTVL.

This sequence joins TRBV4-2 and TRBJ2-3; 9 bases align to TRBD2. J gave up 4 bases and V 1 base, and 9 bases lay outside the gene matches. This CDR3 comprises 17 residues. Germline CDR1 LGHNA, CDR2 YNFKEQ. The CDR3: CASSQAVAAGGSDTQYF. The DNA for the CDR3 is TGTGCCAGCAGCCAAGCAGTGGCAGCGGGGGGATCAGATACGCAGTATTTT.

The table lists this clone with a count of one. The CDR3 is CAWSGRGQETQYF. In nucleotides, the CDR3 is TGTGCCTGGAGTGGCAGGGGGCAAGAGACCCAGTACTTC. The chain employs TRBV30 and TRBJ2-5; 7 nucleotides line up with TRBD1. Germline lookup yields CDR1 GTSNPN and CDR2 SVGIG (reference sequence). J was trimmed by 2 bases and V by 1 base; bases with no gene match: 1. This CDR3 has 13 amino acids. Supplemented by reference TRBV30 and TRBJ2-5, the full variable domain reads SQTIHQWPATLVQPVGSPLSLECTVEGTSNPNLYWYRQAAGRGLQLLFYSVGIGQISSEVPQNLSASRPQDRQFILSSKKLLLSDSGFYLCAWSGRGQETQYFGPGTRLLVL.

The chain joins TRBV20-1 to TRBJ2-7; 8 bases line up with TRBD2. Looked up from germline, CDR1 is DFQATT and CDR2 is SNEGSKA (reference sequence). The V gene end was trimmed by 5 bases and the J gene end by 5 bases; junction bases not matched to a gene: 2. This CDR3 region has 11 residues. The CDR3 region is CSADSGDEQYF. CDR3 coding DNA: TGCAGTGCTGATAGCGGGGACGAGCAGTACTTC.

Remarks on this clone: This sample includes further DNA sequences coding for the same CDR3. The chain is built from TRBV30 and TRBJ1-5; no firm D call. Germline CDR1 and CDR2: GTSNPN and SVGIG (reference sequence). The CDR3 loop spans 13 amino acids. The V end was cut by 4 bases, the J end by 5 bases, with 12 bases between. CDR3 in DNA: TGTGCCTGGAACCGGGATCGGGATCAGCCCCAGCATTTT. This encodes CAWNRDRDQPQHF.

The CDR3 loop reads CASSLGDTKPTKNEQFF. The CDR3 nucleotides are TGCGCCAGCAGCTTGGGGGACACGAAACCAACAAAAAATGAGCAGTTCTTC. V usage is TRBV5-1 and J usage is TRBJ2-1; D possibly corresponds to TRBD1 (6 bases). The CDR3 loop spans 17 amino acids. CDR1 is SGHRS, CDR2 YFSETQ, per germline. Trimming took 0 bases from V and 7 from J, leaving 20 bases between them.

V and J are TRBV7-2 and TRBJ2-5; 12 bases line up with TRBD2. The J segment lost 8 bases and the V segment lost 5 bases, leaving 9 bases of the junction unmatched. This CDR3 has 15 amino acids. In germline, CDR1 is SGHTA, CDR2 FQGNSA. This chain's CDR3 is CASSTSSGRAGTQYF. For the CDR3, the DNA is TGTGCCAGCAGCACCTCTAGCGGGAGGGCCGGTACCCAGTACTTC.

V usage is TRBV5-1 and J usage is TRBJ1-6, with 9 bases fitting TRBD1. V lost 4 bases and J lost 8; bases outside the gene matches: 4. Germline-derived CDR1 and CDR2 are SGHRS and YFSETQ. The length of the CDR3 is 14 residues. The CDR3 region has the DNA TGCGCCAGCAGCCCGGGACAGGGTCATTCACCCCTCCACTTT. It is translated as CASSPGQGHSPLHF.

In DNA, the CDR3 is TGTGCCAGCAGCGGAGGGACTAGCGGGGGCTCCTACGAGCAGTACTTC. Protein sequence: CASSGGTSGGSYEQYF. This chain joins TRBV7-2 and TRBJ2-7, with 14 positions matching TRBD2. Germline loops: CDR1 SGHTA, CDR2 FQGNSA. The CDR3 is 16 residues long. With V trimmed by 5 bases and J by 0 bases, 3 bases remained unmatched.